Listed here are 12 T cell receptor beta chains from one sample, sequenced in a study of early T cells in non-severe SARS-CoV-2 infection. From the 5' RACE reads, TCRdb called clonotypes with MiXCR, one entry per CDR3 protein. The sample gives tens of thousands of distinct CDR3 sequences, roughly 10% of which show up once; 5% to 7.5% is in the top ten. Sequenced input: whole blood. These receptors originate from an adult who was a healthcare worker with PCR-confirmed SARS-CoV-2 infection or an uninfected control (not recorded which).

The sample holds a few counts of this clonotype. The V gene is TRBV18, the J gene TRBJ2-7, with 8 bases fitting TRBD2. This CDR3 contains 15 residues. Germline assignment: CDR1 KGHSH and CDR2 LQKENI. V lost 1 base, J lost 4 bases, and 6 bases stayed unmatched. The CDR3 loop reads CASSPRGLAGYEQYF. CDR3 coding DNA: TGTGCCAGCTCACCACGCGGACTAGCAGGATACGAGCAGTACTTC.

Only a few counts were recorded for this clonotype. The chain combines TRBV29-1 with TRBJ2-1, with 10 nucleotides matching TRBD1. V shed 7 bases, J shed 1 base, and the junction held 4 bases outside the gene matches. The V gene's germline CDR1 is SQVTM and CDR2 ANQGSEA. The CDR3 runs to 14 residues. CDR3: CSARQGASYNEQFF. Written as DNA, the CDR3 is TGCAGCGCTAGACAGGGGGCATCCTACAATGAGCAGTTCTTC.

This clonotype showed up just a few times. The V gene is TRBV7-2, the J gene TRBJ2-7; D is unclear. V was cut by 5 bases and J by 2 bases, with 10 bases left in between. The CDR3 spans 13 residues. Per the germline V gene, CDR1 is SGHTA and CDR2 is FQGNSA. The CDR3 DNA reads TGTGCCAGCAGCCCCTGGAACCCCTACGAGCAGTACTTC. Residues: CASSPWNPYEQYF.

In its sample, this clonotype was seen a few times. The chain carries TRBV6-2 or TRBV6-3 and TRBJ2-1; TRBD2 is a possible D gene (6 bases). The CDR3 is 15 amino acids. Deletions cut 4 bases from V and 1 base from J, with 11 bases between. CDR1 MNHEY and CDR2 SVGEGT come from the germline V gene. The CDR3 DNA follows: TGTGCCAGCAGTTCCGGGACTCCTTCCTACAATGAGCAGTTCTTC. It yields the protein CASSSGTPSYNEQFF.

In its sample, this clonotype was seen a few times. CDR3 sequence reads: CASSYIYEQYF. CDR3 in DNA: TGTGCCAGCAGTTACATCTACGAGCAGTACTTC. The genes are TRBV6-6 and TRBJ2-7, with D unresolved. V was clipped by 2 bases and J by 3 bases, with 2 bases between them. The CDR3 sequence is 11 residues long. The germline V gene has CDR1 MNHNY and CDR2 SVGAGI (reference sequence).

The chain joins TRBV5-1 to TRBJ2-3; weak D call: TRBD1 (6 bases). V was cut by 2 bases and J by 0 bases, with 10 bases left in between. Germline V gene lookup returns CDR1 SGHRS and CDR2 YFSETQ. The length of the CDR3 is 15 residues. CDR3 loop: CASSLNTGSTDTQYF. The CDR3 DNA is TGCGCCAGCAGCTTAAATACAGGGAGCACAGATACGCAGTATTTT.

This clonotype has ten or more counts. J is TRBJ1-2 and V is TRBV4-2; maybe TRBD1 (5 bases). This CDR3 spans 13 amino acids. Trimming pared 5 bases from V and 7 bases from J, leaving 14 bases between. Germline loops: CDR1 LGHNA, CDR2 YNFKEQ. Here the CDR3 reads CASSSPRGGGYTF. The CDR3 nucleotides read TGTGCCAGCAGCTCCCCCCGGGGGGGTGGCTACACCTTC.

The chain links TRBV5-1 to TRBJ1-1, with D uncertain. Trimming pared 2 bases from V and 1 base from J, leaving 6 bases between. Germline lookup yields CDR1 SGHRS and CDR2 YFSETQ. The CDR3 sequence is 13 residues long. This CDR3 is CASSFQENTEAFF. As DNA, the CDR3 is TGCGCCAGCAGCTTCCAGGAGAACACTGAAGCTTTCTTT.

This clonotype was observed at least ten times. The chain employs TRBV7-8 and TRBJ2-7; 8 positions match TRBD1. The V segment lost 5 bases and the J segment 2 bases; nucleotides outside the gene matches: 5. CDR1 and CDR2 (germline): SGHVS, FQNEAQ. The CDR3 is 14 residues long. The chain's CDR3 is CASSPDRDAYEQYF. In nucleotides, the CDR3 is TGTGCCAGCAGCCCGGACAGGGACGCCTACGAGCAGTACTTC.

The chain is built from TRBV12-3 or TRBV12-4 and TRBJ2-2; D perhaps matches TRBD1 (7 bases). This CDR3 has 15 amino acids. The V gene lost 4 bases and the J gene lost 7 bases, with 16 bases spanning the gap. The DNA of the CDR3 is TGTGCCAGCAGTTGGTTCAGGGGGGAAGGCGGGGAGCTGTTTTTT. Translating it yields CASSWFRGEGGELFF.

Many counts were recorded for this clonotype. The rearrangement uses TRBV9 and TRBJ2-3; TRBD2 aligns across 9 bases. This CDR3 is built from 16 residues. Looked up from germline, CDR1 is SGDLS and CDR2 is YYNGEE. The ends lost 0 bases at V and 1 base at J; junction bases unmatched: 3. The CDR3 nucleotides are TGTGCCAGCAGCGTAGGTGGCGGGGGGGGCACAGATACGCAGTATTTT. It encodes CASSVGGGGGTDTQYF. Using reference TRBV9 and TRBJ2-3 for the parts outside the CDR3, the full variable domain is DSGVTQTPKHLITATGQRVTLRCSPRSGDLSVYWYQQSLDQGLQFLIQYYNGEERAKGNILERFSAQQFPDLHSELNLSSLELGDSALYFCASSVGGGGGTDTQYFGPGTRLTVL.

This clonotype was observed a handful of times. The chain links TRBV27 to TRBJ2-5, with D hard to call. Trimming left V 2 bases short and J 4 bases short, with 14 bases between. This CDR3 region has 15 residues. Looked up from germline, CDR1 is MNHEY and CDR2 is SMNVEV (reference sequence). The CDR3 sequence is CASSLGISKGETQYF. In nucleotides, the CDR3 is TGTGCCAGCAGTTTAGGAATTAGCAAAGGAGAGACCCAGTACTTC.